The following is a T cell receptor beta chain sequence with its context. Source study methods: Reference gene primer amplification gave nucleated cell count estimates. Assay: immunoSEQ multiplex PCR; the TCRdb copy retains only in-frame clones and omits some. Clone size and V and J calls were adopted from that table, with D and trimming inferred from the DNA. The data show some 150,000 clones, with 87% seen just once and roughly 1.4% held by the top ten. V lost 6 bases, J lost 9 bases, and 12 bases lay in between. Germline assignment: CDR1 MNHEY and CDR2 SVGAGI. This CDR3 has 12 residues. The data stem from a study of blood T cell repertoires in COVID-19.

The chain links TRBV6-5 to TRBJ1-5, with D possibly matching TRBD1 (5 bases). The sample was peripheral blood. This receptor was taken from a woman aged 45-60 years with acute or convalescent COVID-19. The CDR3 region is CASSSWGGPQHF. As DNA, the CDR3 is TGTGCCAGCAGCTCCTGGGGGGGGCCCCAGCATTTT.